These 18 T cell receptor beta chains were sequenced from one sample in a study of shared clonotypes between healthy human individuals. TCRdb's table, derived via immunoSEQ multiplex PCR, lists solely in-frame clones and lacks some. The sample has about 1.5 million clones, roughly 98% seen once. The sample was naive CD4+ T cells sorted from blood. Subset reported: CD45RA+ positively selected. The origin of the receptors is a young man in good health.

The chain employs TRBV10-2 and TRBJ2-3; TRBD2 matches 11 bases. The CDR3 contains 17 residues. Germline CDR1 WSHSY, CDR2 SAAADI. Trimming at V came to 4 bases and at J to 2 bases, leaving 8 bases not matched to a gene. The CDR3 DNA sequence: TGCGCCAGCAGTGCCAGACTAGCGGGGAGGGCCACAGATACGCAGTATTTT. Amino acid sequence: CASSARLAGRATDTQYF.

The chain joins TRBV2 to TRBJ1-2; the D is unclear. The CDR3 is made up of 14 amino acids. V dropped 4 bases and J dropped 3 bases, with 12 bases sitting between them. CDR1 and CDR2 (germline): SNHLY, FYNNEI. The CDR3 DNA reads TGTGCCAGCAGTGCTACCGGGGATCACTATGGCTACACCTTC. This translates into CASSATGDHYGYTF.

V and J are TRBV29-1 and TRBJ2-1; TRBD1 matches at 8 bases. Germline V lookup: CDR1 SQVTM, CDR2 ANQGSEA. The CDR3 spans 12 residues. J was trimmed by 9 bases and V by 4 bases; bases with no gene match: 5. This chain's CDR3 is CSVGRGLVEQFF. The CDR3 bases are TGCAGCGTTGGCAGGGGGCTTGTTGAGCAGTTCTTC.

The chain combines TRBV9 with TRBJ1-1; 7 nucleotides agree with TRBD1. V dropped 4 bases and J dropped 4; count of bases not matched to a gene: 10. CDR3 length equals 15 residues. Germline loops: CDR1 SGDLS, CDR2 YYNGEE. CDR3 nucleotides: TGTGCCAGCAGCTTACAGGGGTCCTTTGGCACTGAAGCTTTCTTT. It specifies CASSLQGSFGTEAFF.

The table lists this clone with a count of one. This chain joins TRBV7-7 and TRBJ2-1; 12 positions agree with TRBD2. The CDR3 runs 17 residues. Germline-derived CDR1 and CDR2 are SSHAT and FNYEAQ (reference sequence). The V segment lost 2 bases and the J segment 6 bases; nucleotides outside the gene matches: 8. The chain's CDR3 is CASSLYFATSGGNEQFF. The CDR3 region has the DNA TGTGCCAGCAGCTTATACTTCGCGACTAGCGGGGGCAATGAGCAGTTCTTC.

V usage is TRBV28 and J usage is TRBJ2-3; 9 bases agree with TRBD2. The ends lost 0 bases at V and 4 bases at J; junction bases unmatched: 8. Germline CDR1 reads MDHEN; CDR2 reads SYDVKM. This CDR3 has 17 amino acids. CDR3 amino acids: CASSLWASGALADTQYF. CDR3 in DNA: TGTGCCAGCAGTTTATGGGCTAGCGGGGCCCTAGCAGATACGCAGTATTTT. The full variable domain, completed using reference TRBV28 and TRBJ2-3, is DVKVTQSSRYLVKRTGEKVFLECVQDMDHENMFWYRQDPGLGLRLIYFSYDVKMKEKGDIPEGYSVSREKKERFSLILESASTNQTSMYLCASSLWASGALADTQYFGPGTRLTVL.

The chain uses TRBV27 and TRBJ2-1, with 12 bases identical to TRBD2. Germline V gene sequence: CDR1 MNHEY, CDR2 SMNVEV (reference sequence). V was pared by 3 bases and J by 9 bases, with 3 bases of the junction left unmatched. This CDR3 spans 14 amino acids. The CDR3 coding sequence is TGTGCCAGCAGTTTGCTAGCGGGAGGGCGTGAGCAGTTCTTC. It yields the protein CASSLLAGGREQFF.

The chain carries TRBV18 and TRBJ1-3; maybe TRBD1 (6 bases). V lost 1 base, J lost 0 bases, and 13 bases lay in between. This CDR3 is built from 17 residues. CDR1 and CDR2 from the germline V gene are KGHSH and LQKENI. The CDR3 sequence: CASSPLPTDSSGNTIYF. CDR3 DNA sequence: TGTGCCAGCTCACCACTCCCGACGGACAGCTCTGGAAACACCATATATTTT. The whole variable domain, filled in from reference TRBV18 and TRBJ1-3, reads NAGVMQNPRHLVRRRGQEARLRCSPMKGHSHVYWYRQLPEEGLKFMVYLQKENIIDESGMPKERFSAEFPKEGPSILRIQQVVRGDSAAYFCASSPLPTDSSGNTIYFGEGSWLTVV.

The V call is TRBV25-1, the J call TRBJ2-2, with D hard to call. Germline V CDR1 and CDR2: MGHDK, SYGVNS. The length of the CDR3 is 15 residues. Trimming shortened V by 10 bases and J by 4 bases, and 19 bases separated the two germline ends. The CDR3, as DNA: TGTGCCACCTCAAGGGAAGGAGACATCACCGGGGAGCTGTTTTTT. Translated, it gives CATSREGDITGELFF.

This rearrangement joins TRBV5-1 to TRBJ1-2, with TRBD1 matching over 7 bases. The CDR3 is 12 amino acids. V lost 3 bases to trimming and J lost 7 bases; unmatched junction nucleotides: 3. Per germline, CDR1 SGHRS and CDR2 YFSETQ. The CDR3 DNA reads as TGCGCCAGCAGCTACGACAGGGCTGGCTACACCTTC. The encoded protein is CASSYDRAGYTF.

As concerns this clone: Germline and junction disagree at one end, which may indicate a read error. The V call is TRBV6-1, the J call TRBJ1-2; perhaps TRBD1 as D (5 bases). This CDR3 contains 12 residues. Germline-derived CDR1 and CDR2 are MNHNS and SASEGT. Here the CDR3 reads CAGRALGYGYTF. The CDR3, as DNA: TGTGCCGGCAGGGCTCTCGGCTATGGCTACACCTTC.

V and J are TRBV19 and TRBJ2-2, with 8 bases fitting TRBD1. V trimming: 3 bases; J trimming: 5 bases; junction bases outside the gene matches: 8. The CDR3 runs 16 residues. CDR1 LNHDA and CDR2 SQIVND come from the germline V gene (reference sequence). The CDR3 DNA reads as TGTGCCAGTAGTATCCCCCGGACAGGGAGGACCGGGGAGCTGTTTTTT. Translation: CASSIPRTGRTGELFF.

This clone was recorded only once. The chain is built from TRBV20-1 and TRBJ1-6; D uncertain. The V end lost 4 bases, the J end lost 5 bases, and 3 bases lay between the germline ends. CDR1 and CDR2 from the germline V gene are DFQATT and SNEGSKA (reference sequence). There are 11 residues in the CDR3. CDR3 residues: CSATDNSPLHF. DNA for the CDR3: TGCAGTGCTACCGATAATTCACCCCTCCACTTT.

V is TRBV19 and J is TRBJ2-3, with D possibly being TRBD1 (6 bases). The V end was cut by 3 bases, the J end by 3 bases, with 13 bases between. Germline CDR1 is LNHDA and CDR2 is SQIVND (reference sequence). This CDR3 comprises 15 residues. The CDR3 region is CASSIGAGATDTQYF. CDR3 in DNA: TGTGCCAGTAGTATCGGAGCAGGGGCGACAGATACGCAGTATTTT.

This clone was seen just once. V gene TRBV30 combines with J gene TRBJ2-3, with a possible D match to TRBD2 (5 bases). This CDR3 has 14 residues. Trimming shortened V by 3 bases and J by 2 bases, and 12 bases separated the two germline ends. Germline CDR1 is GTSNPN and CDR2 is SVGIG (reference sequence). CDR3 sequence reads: CAWRKSGLTDTQYF. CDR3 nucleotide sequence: TGTGCCTGGAGGAAGAGCGGTCTCACAGATACGCAGTATTTT.

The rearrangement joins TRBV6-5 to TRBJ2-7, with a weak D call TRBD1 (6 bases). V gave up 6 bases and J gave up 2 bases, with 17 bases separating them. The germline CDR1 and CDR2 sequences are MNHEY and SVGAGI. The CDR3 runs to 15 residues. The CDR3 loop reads CASSLQGGPTYEQYF. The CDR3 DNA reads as TGTGCCAGCAGCTTACAAGGGGGACCAACCTACGAGCAGTACTTC.

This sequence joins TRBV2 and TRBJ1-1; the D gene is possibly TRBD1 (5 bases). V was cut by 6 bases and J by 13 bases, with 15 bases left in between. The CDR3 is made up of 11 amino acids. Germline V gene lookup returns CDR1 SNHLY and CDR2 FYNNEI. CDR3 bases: TGTGCCAGCAGGTATGCGGACAAGCTTTTCTTT. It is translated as CASRYADKLFF.

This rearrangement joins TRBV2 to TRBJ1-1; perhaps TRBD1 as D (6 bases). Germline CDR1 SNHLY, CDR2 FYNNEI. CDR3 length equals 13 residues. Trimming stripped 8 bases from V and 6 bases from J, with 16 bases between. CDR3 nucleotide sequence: TGTGCCAGCGGAACCAGGGGAAGGGCTGAAGCTTTCTTT. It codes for CASGTRGRAEAFF. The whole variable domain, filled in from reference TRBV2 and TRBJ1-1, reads EPEVTQTPSHQVTQMGQEVILRCVPISNHLYFYWYRQILGQKVEFLVSFYNNEISEKSEIFDDQFSVERPDGSNFTLKIRSTKLEDSAMYFCASGTRGRAEAFFGQGTRLTVV.